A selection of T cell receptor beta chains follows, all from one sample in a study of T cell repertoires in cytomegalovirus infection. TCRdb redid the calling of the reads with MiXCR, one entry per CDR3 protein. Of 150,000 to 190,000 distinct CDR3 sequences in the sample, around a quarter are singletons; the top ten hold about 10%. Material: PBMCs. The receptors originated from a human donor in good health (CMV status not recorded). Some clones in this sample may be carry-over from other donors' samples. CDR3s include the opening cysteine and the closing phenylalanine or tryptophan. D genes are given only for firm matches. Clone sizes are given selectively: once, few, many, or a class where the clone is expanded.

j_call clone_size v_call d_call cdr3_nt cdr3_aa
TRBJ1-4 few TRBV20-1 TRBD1 TGCAGTGCTAGAAGTGACAGGGGCTGGGAAAAACTGTTTTTT CSARSDRGWEKLFF
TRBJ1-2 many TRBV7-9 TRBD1 TGTGCCAGCAGCATACAGGGGTATGGCTACACCTTC CASSIQGYGYTF
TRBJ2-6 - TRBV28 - TGTGCCAGCAGATATGGACGGTCGACTGGGGCCAACGTCCTGACTTTC CASRYGRSTGANVLTF
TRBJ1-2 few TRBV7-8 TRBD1 TGTGCCAGCAGCTCCGGACAGGGCTTAGGCTATGGCTACACCTTC CASSSGQGLGYGYTF
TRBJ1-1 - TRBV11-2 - TGTGCCAGCAGCTTTAGGGAGAAAACTGAAGCTTTCTTT CASSFREKTEAFF
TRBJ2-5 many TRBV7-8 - TGTGCCAGCAGCTTAGTTGCCAGGGGAGAGACCCAGTACTTC CASSLVARGETQYF
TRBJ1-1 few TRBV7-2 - TGTGCCGGCGGGTCCCCGAACACTGAAGCTTTCTTT CAGGSPNTEAFF
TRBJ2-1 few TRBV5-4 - TGTGCCAGCAGCTCACCGACGGTTTTGAATGAGCAGTTCTTC CASSSPTVLNEQFF
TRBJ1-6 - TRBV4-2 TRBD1 TGTGCCAGCAGCCAAAACAGGGGCCCTGTCACCCTCCACTTT CASSQNRGPVTLHF
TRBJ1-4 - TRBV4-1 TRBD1 TGCGCCAGCAACCTAGACAGGGGGCCTAATGAAAAACTGTTTTTT CASNLDRGPNEKLFF
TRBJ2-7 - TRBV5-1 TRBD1 TGCGCCAGCAGCTTGGGGGACAGGAGTAGGACCTACGAGCAGTACTTC CASSLGDRSRTYEQYF
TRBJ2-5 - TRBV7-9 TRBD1 TGTGCCAGCAGCTTAGGAGGGACAGGGAAGGAGACCCAGTACTTC CASSLGGTGKETQYF
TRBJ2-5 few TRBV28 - TGTGCCAGCAGTTTAGGCAGGGAAGAGACCCAGTACTTC CASSLGREETQYF
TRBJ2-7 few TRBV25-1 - TGTGCCAGCAGTAATGGGGTGGATTGGCTATCCTACGAGCAGTACTTC CASSNGVDWLSYEQYF
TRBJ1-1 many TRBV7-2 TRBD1 TGTGCCAGCAGCTACCTCCCCTGGGGACAGGGATTCGCTGAAGCTTTCTTT CASSYLPWGQGFAEAFF
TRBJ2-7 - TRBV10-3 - TGTGCCATCTCGGGGCAGGGGGGTTCCTACGAGCAGTACTTC CAISGQGGSYEQYF
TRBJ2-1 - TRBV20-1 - TGCAGTGCTAAGGGAGAAGGGTACAATGAGCAGTTCTTC CSAKGEGYNEQFF
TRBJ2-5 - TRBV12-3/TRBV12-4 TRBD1 TGTGCCAGCAGCCCTCGACAGGGTTTGGCACAAGAGACCCAGTACTTC CASSPRQGLAQETQYF
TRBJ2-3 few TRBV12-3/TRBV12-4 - TGTGCCAGCAGTTTCCGGTTACACACAGATACGCAGTATTTT CASSFRLHTDTQYF
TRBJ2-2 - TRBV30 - TGTGCCTGGAGTCTAATGGGCGACTTCACCGGGGAGCTGTTTTTT CAWSLMGDFTGELFF
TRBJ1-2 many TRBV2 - TGTGCCAGCACCCCTGGGGCACAAAACTATGGCTACACCTTC CASTPGAQNYGYTF
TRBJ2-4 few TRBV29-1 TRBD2 TGCAGCGTTGTGCTAGCGGGGGGAAAAAACATTCAGTACTTC CSVVLAGGKNIQYF
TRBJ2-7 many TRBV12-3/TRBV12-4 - TGTGCCAGCAGTCCACGGACGGGAGCCTACGAGCAGTACTTC CASSPRTGAYEQYF
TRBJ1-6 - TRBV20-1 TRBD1 TGCAGTGCTTACCGGGACAGGGGGAAGGTGTCACCCCTCCACTTT CSAYRDRGKVSPLHF
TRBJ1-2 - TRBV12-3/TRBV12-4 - TGTGCCAGCAGTTTACGGGACGACTATGGCTACACCTTC CASSLRDDYGYTF
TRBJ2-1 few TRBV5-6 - TGTGCCAGCAGCCCCGAATCGACCGACAGAGAGCAGTTCTTC CASSPESTDREQFF
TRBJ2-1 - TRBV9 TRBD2 TGTGCCAGCAGCGCGTCTAGCGGCTTGTCCTACAATGAGCAGTTCTTC CASSASSGLSYNEQFF
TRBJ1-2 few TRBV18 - TGTGCCAGCTCACCACCACGTTATGGCTACACCTTC CASSPPRYGYTF
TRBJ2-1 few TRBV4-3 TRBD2 TGCGCCAGCAGCCAAGTACTAGCGGGTAGAAATGAGCAGTTCTTC CASSQVLAGRNEQFF
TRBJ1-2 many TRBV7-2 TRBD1 TGTGCCAGCAGCTTATCTTCTGGGACAGGGAGAGAAGATGGCTACACCTTC CASSLSSGTGREDGYTF
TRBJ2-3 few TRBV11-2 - TGTGCCAGCAGCTTAGTGGGTCTAATCTCGCAGTATTTT CASSLVGLISQYF
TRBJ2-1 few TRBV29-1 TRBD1 TGCAGCGTCGGGACAGGGCGGAATGAGCAGTTCTTC CSVGTGRNEQFF
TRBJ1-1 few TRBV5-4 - TGTGCCACCAACCCCCGGGGGGGACTTGAAGCTTTCTTT CATNPRGGLEAFF
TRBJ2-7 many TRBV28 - TGTGCCAGCAGTTCCTCCGGGACCGAAGGCTACGAGCAGTACTTC CASSSSGTEGYEQYF
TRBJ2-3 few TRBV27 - TGTGCCAGCAGTCCCTCCGCGGATACGCAGTATTTT CASSPSADTQYF
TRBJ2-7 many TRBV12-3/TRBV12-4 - TGTGCCAGCAGACCCTCATCGGGCTCCTACGAGCAGTACTTC CASRPSSGSYEQYF
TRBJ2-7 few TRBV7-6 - TGTGCCAGCTTGTGTTTTCGGGACCGAACCTACGAGCAGTACTTC CASLCFRDRTYEQYF
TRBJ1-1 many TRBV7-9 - TGTGCCAGCAGCTTCGCCTTCGACACTGAAGCTTTCTTT CASSFAFDTEAFF
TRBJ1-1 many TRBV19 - TGTGCCAGTAGGAAACACCTCAACACTGAAGCTTTCTTT CASRKHLNTEAFF
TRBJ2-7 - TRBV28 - TGTGCCAGCAGTTTTGACCAAACCTACGAGCAGTACTTC CASSFDQTYEQYF